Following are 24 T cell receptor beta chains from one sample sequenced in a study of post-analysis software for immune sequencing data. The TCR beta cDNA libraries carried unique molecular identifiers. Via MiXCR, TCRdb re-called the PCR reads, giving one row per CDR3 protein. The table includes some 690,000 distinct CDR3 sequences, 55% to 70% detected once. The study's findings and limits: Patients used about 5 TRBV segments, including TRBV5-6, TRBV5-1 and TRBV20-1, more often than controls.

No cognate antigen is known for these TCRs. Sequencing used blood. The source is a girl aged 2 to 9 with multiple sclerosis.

CDR3 residues: CASSYSKGAPNYGYTF. CDR3 nucleotides: TGTGCCAGCAGTTACTCGAAAGGCGCTCCCAACTATGGCTACACCTTC. The chain carries TRBV6-5 and TRBJ1-2; no clear D. There are 16 residues in the CDR3. The germline V and J ends were trimmed by 0 bases and 2 bases, with 13 bases remaining between them. From germline, CDR1 is MNHEY and CDR2 SVGAGI.

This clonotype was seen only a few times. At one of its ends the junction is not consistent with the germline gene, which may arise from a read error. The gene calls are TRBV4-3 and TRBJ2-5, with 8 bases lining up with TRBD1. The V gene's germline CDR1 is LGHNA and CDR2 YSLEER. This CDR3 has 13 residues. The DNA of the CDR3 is TGTGCCAGCAGTCAGGGGGCGGGAGAGACCCAGTACTTC. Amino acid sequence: CASSQGAGETQYF.

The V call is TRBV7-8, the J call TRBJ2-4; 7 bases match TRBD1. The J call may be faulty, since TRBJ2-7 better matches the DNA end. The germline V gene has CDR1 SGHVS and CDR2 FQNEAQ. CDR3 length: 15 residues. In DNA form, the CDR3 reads TGTGCCAGCAGCTCCCCAAACAGGGGTGATTACGAGCAGTACTTC. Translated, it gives CASSSPNRGDYEQYF.

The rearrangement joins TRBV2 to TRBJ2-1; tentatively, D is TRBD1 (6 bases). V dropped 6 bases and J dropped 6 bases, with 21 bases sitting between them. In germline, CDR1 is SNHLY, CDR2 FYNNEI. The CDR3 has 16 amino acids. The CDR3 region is CASRETPGQRINEQFF. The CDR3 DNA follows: TGTGCCAGCAGGGAGACCCCGGGACAAAGGATCAATGAGCAGTTCTTC.

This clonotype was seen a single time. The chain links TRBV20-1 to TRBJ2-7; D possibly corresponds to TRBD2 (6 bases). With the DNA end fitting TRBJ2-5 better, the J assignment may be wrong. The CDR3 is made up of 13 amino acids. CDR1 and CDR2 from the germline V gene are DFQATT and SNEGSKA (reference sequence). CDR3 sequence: CSATGGSGETQYF. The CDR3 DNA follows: TGCAGTGCTACCGGAGGGAGCGGGGAGACCCAGTACTTC.

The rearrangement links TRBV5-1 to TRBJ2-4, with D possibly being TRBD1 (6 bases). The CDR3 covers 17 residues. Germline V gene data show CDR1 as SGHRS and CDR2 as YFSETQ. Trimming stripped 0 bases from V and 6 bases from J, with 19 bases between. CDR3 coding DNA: TGCGCCAGCAGCTTGGAGGAGTTAAGGGACAAGGGAAACATTCAGTACTTC. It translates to CASSLEELRDKGNIQYF.

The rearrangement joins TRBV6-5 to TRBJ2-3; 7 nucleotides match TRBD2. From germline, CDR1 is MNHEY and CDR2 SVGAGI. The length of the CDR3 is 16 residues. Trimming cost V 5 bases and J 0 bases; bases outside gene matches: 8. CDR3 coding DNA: TGTGCCAGCAGTCCTACCGGACTAGTTAGCACAGATACGCAGTATTTT. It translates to CASSPTGLVSTDTQYF.

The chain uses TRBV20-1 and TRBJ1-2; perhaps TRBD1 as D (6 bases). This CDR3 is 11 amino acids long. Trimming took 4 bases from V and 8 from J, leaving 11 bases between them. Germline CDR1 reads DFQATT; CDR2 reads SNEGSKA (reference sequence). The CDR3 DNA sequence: TGCAGTGCTATCGGGACAATCGGCTACACCTTC. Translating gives CSAIGTIGYTF.

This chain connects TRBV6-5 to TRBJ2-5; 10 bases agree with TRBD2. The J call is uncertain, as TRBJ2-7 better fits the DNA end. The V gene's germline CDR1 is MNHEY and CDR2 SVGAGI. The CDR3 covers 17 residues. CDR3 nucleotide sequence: TGTGCCAGCAGTTACTCGCGGGCTAGCGGGAGCTCTTACGAGCAGTACTTC. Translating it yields CASSYSRASGSSYEQYF.

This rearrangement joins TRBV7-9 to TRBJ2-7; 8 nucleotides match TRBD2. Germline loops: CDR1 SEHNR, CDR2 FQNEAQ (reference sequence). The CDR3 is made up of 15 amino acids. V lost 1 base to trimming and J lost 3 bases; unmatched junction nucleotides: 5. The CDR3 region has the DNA TGTGCCAGCAGCTTAGTCGCGGGAGGATTCTACGAGCAGTACTTC. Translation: CASSLVAGGFYEQYF.

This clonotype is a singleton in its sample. CDR3 DNA: TGCGCCAGCAGCTCCCTGACAGGGACGAATGAAAAACTGTTTTTT. This codes for CASSSLTGTNEKLFF. This chain links TRBV5-1 with TRBJ1-4; TRBD1 agrees at 7 bases. Germline V gene sequence: CDR1 SGHRS, CDR2 YFSETQ. V shed 3 bases and J 5 bases; nucleotides not matched to a gene: 7. The CDR3 sequence is 15 residues long.

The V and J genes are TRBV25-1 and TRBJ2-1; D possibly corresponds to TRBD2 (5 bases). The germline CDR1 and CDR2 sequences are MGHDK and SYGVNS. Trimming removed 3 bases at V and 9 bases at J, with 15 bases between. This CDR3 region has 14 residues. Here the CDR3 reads CASSDTRGLSEQFF. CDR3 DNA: TGTGCCAGCAGTGATACCCGAGGGCTTTCTGAGCAGTTCTTC.

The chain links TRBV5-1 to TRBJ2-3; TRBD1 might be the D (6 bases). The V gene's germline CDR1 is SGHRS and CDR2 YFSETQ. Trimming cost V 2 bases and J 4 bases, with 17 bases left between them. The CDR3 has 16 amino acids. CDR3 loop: CASSLSSQGKADTQYF. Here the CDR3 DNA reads TGCGCCAGCAGCTTATCATCACAGGGAAAGGCAGATACGCAGTATTTT.

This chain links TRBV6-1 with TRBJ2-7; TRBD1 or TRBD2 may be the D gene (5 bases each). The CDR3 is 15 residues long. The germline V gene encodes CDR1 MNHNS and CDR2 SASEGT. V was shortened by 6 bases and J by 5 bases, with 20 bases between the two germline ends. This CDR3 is CASSPAPEGTNEQYF. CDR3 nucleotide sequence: TGTGCCAGCAGCCCCGCCCCAGAGGGGACCAACGAGCAGTACTTC.

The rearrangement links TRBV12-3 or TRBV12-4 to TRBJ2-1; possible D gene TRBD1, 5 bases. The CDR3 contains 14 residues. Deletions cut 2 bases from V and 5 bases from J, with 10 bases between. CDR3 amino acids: CASSLIDRNNEQFF. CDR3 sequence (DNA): TGTGCCAGCAGTTTAATCGACAGAAACAATGAGCAGTTCTTC.

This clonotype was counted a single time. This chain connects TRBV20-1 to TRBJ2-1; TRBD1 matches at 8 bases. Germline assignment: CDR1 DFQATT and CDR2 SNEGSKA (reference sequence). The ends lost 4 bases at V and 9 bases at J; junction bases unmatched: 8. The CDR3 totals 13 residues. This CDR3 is CSAKSQGAGEQFF. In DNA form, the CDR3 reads TGCAGTGCTAAATCGCAGGGGGCGGGTGAGCAGTTCTTC.

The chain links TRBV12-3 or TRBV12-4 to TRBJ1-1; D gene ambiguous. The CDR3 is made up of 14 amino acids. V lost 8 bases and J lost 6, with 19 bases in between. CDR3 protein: CASLLFRNDPEAFF. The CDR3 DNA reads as TGTGCCAGCCTCCTATTCCGAAACGACCCTGAAGCTTTCTTT.

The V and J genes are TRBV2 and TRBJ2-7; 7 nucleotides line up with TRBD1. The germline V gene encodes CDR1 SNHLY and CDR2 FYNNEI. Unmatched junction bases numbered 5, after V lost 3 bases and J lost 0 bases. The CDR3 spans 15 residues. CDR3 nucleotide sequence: TGTGCCAGCAGTGAGGGACAGCCGAGCTCCTACGAGCAGTACTTC. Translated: CASSEGQPSSYEQYF.

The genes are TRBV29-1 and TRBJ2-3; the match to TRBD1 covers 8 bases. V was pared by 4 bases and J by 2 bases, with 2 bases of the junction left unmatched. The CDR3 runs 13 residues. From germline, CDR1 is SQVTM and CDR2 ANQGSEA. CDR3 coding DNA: TGCAGCGTTGGGACAGGGAACACAGATACGCAGTATTTT. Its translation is CSVGTGNTDTQYF.

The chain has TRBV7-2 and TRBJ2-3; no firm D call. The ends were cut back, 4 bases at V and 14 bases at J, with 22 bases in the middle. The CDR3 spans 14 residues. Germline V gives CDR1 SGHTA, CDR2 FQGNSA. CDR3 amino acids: CASSSSSRTDTRYF. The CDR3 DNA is TGTGCCAGCAGCTCATCCTCCCGCACAGATACACGGTATTTT.

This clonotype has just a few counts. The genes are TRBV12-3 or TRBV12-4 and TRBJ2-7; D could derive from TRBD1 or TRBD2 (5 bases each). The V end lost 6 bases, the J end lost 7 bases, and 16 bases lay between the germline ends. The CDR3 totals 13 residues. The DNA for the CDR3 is TGTGCCAGCAGCCCCGGGACCTCTCGGGAGCAGTACTTC. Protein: CASSPGTSREQYF.

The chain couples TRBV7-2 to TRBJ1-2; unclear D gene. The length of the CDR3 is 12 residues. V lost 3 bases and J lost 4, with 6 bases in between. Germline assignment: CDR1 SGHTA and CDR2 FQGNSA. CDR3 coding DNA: TGTGCCAGCAGCTTCGCCAGCTATGGCTACACCTTC. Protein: CASSFASYGYTF.

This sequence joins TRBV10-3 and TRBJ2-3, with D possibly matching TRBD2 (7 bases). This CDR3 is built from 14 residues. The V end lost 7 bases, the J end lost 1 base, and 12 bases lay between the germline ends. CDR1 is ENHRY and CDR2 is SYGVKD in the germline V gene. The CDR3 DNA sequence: TGTGCCATCAATCCGGGGGGCCGCACAGATACGCAGTATTTT. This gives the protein CAINPGGRTDTQYF.

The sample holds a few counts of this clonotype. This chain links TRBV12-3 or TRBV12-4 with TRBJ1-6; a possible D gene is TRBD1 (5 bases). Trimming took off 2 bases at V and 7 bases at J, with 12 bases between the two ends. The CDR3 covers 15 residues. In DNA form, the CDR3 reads TGTGCCAGCAGTTTAACGCAGGGAGGGAATTCACCCCTCCACTTT. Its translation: CASSLTQGGNSPLHF.